These T cell receptor beta chains were read from a single sample in a study of blood T cell repertoires in COVID-19. Sequenced by immunoSEQ multiplex PCR; TCRdb stores in-frame clones only, minus some. The sample has more than 250,000 clones, around 91% seen once. The sample was PBMCs or T cells enriched from blood (not recorded which). Receptor source: a woman younger than 30 with acute COVID-19. The CDR3 runs from the conserved cysteine through the conserved F or W. Fields, in order: CDR3 length, clone size, D gene, J gene, V gene, CDR3 protein, CDR3 DNA. D genes are given only for firm matches. Clone size is not always given. Where it is, it says once, few, many or a class for expanded clones.

>17|NA|TRBD2|TRBJ2-1|TRBV14
CASSRGTSESSYNEQFF
TGTGCCAGCAGCCGAGGGACTAGCGAGAGCTCCTACAATGAGCAGTTCTTC
>14|NA|TRBD1|TRBJ2-7|TRBV10-1
CASSGDRGDYEQYF
TGCGCCAGCAGTGGGGACAGGGGAGACTACGAGCAGTACTTC
>14|NA|NA|TRBJ2-1|TRBV5-1
CASSWPSPYNEQFF
TGCGCCAGCAGCTGGCCCTCACCCTACAATGAGCAGTTCTTC
>13|NA|NA|TRBJ1-3|TRBV28
CASSSAGANTIYF
TGTGCCAGCAGTTCAGCGGGGGCTAACACCATATATTTT
>18|once|NA|TRBJ2-5|TRBV5-1
CASSVTGGQNYFQETQYF
TGCGCCAGCAGCGTAACCGGTGGACAGAACTACTTCCAAGAGACCCAGTACTTC
>16|NA|NA|TRBJ2-5|TRBV18
CASSQQLGSMRETQYF
TGTGCCAGCTCCCAACAACTCGGCTCCATGAGGGAGACCCAGTACTTC
>14|NA|TRBD2|TRBJ2-7|TRBV27
CASSLASGTYEQYF
TGTGCCAGCAGTTTGGCTAGCGGGACTTACGAGCAGTACTTC
>14|NA|NA|TRBJ1-5|TRBV27
CASRQGGSNQPQHF
TGTGCCAGCAGACAGGGAGGGAGCAATCAGCCCCAGCATTTT
>15|NA|TRBD1|TRBJ1-1|TRBV7-8
CASSPRQGGNTEAFF
TGTGCCAGCAGCCCAAGACAGGGCGGGAACACTGAAGCTTTCTTT
>14|few|NA|TRBJ2-7|TRBV5-4
CASSTELTNYEQYF
TGTGCCAGCAGCACCGAATTAACTAACTACGAGCAGTACTTC
>16|NA|NA|TRBJ1-1|TRBV4-1
CASSQDAQALNTEAFF
TGCGCCAGCAGCCAAGATGCGCAGGCTCTGAACACTGAAGCTTTCTTT
>13|NA|NA|TRBJ1-2|TRBV5-1
CASSLGAGDGYTF
TGCGCCAGCAGCTTGGGGGCAGGGGATGGCTACACCTTC
>14|once|TRBD1|TRBJ1-1|TRBV18
CASSPDRVVTEAFF
TGTGCCAGCTCGCCCGACAGGGTGGTCACTGAAGCTTTCTTT
>16|once|TRBD2|TRBJ2-1|TRBV5-6
CASSPGTSGIKGLEFF
TGTGCCAGCAGCCCGGGGACTAGCGGGATTAAGGGGCTGGAGTTCTTC
>11|NA|NA|TRBJ1-1|TRBV27
CASGGYTEAFF
TGTGCCAGCGGGGGGTACACTGAAGCTTTCTTT
>14|NA|NA|TRBJ1-2|TRBV28
CASKGSGVNYGYTF
TGTGCCAGCAAGGGCTCGGGGGTTAACTATGGCTACACCTTC
>13|few|NA|TRBJ2-6|TRBV19
CATGLSGANVLTF
TGTGCAACAGGGTTATCTGGGGCCAACGTCCTGACTTTC
>16|NA|TRBD2|TRBJ2-5|TRBV27
CASSPRELAGRETQYF
TGTGCCAGCAGTCCCCGAGAACTAGCGGGAAGGGAGACCCAGTACTTC
>13|NA|NA|TRBJ2-3|TRBV18
CASSPWRTDTQYF
TGTGCCAGCTCACCTTGGCGCACAGATACGCAGTATTTT
>21|NA|TRBD2|TRBJ2-6|TRBV7-3
CASSLKGRLAGGSSGANVLTF
TGTGCCAGCAGCTTAAAAGGCCGACTAGCGGGAGGGAGCTCTGGGGCCAACGTCCTGACTTTC
>15|NA|NA|TRBJ1-5|TRBV4-2
CASSRGLASNQPQHF
TGTGCCAGCAGCCGGGGACTGGCGAGCAATCAGCCCCAGCATTTT
>15|once|NA|TRBJ2-7|TRBV18
CASSPGPTASYEQYF
TGTGCCAGCTCACCAGGGCCGACAGCCTCCTACGAGCAGTACTTC
>12|NA|NA|TRBJ2-7|TRBV7-9
CASSPERGGQYF
TGTGCCAGCAGCCCTGAGAGGGGGGGGCAGTACTTC
>15|once|TRBD1|TRBJ2-7|TRBV19
CASSTGTGASYEQYF
TGTGCCAGTAGTACCGGGACAGGGGCCTCCTACGAGCAGTACTTC
>17|NA|NA|TRBJ2-3|TRBV7-2
CASSVRSGGASTDTQYF
TGTGCCAGCAGCGTCCGGAGCGGAGGAGCTAGCACAGATACGCAGTATTTT